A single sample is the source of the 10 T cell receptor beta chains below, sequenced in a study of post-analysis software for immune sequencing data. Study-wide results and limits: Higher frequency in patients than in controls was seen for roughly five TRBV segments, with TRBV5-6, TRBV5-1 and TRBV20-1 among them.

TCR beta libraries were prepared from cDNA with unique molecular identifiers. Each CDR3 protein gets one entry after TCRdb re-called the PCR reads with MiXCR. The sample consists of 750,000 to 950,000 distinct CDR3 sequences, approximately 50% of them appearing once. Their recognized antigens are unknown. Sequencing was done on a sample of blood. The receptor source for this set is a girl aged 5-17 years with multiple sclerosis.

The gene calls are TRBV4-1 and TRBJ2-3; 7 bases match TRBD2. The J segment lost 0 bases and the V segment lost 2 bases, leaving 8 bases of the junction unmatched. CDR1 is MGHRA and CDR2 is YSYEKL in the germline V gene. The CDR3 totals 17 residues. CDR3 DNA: TGCGCCAGCAGCCAACGAACCACTAGCGCGAGCACAGATACGCAGTATTTT. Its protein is CASSQRTTSASTDTQYF.

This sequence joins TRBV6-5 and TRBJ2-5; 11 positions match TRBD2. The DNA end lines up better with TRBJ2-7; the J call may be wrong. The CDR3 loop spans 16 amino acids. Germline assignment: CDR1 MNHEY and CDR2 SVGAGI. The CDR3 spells CASSYVTSGRTYEQYF. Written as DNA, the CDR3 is TGTGCCAGCAGTTACGTAACTAGCGGGAGAACTTACGAGCAGTACTTC.

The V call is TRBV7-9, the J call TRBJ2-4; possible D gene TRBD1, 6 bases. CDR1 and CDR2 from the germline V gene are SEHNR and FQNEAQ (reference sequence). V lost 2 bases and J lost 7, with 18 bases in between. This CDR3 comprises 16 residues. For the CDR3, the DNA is TGTGCCAGCAGCTTAATTTTTAGGGACCAGGGGAACATTCAGTACTTC. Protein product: CASSLIFRDQGNIQYF.

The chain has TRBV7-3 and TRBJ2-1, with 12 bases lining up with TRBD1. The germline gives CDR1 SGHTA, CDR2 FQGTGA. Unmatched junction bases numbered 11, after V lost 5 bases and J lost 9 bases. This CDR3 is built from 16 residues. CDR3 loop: CASSNLGGQGAGEQFF. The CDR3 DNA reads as TGTGCCAGCAGCAACCTGGGGGGACAGGGGGCTGGTGAGCAGTTCTTC.

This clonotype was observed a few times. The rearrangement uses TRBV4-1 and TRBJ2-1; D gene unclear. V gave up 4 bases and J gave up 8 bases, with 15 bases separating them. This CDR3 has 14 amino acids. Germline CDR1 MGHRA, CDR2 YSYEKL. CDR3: CASSLKNEVDEQFF. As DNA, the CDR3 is TGCGCCAGCAGCCTTAAAAACGAAGTCGATGAGCAGTTCTTC.

The CDR3 here is CSASLGGKGINEQFF. The CDR3 DNA reads as TGCAGTGCTAGCCTAGGCGGGAAGGGCATCAATGAGCAGTTCTTC. The V and J genes are TRBV20-1 and TRBJ2-1, with TRBD2 as a possible D gene (6 bases). V was cut by 3 bases and J by 6 bases, with 18 bases left in between. The CDR3 has 15 residues. Germline V gives CDR1 DFQATT, CDR2 SNEGSKA (reference sequence).

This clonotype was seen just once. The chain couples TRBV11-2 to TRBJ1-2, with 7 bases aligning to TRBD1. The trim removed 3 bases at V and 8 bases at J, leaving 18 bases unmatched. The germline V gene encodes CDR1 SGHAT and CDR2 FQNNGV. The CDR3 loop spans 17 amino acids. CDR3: CASSFRDREAIVEGYTF. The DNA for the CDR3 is TGTGCCAGCAGCTTCCGGGACAGAGAGGCCATTGTCGAGGGCTACACCTTC.

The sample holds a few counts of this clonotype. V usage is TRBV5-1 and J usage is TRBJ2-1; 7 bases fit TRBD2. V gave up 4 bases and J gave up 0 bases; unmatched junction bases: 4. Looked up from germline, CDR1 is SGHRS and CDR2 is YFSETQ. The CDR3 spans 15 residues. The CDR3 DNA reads TGCGCCAGCAGCCCGACTAGCATCTCCTACAATGAGCAGTTCTTC. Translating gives CASSPTSISYNEQFF.

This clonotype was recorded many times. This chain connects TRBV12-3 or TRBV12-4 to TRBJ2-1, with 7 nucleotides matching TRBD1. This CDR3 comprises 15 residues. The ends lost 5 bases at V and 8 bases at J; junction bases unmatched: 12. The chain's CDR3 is CASSPAQTGRDEQFF. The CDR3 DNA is TGTGCCAGCAGTCCCGCCCAGACAGGGAGAGATGAGCAGTTCTTC.

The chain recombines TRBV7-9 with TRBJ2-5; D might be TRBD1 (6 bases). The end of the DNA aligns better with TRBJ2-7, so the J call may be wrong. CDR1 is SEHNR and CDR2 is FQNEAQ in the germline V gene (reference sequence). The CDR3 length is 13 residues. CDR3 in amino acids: CASMVQGGHEQYF. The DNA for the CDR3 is TGTGCCAGCATGGTACAGGGCGGGCACGAGCAGTACTTC.